This T cell receptor beta chain was retrieved from a study of blood T cell repertoires in COVID-19. Study-wide context: Italy, Spain and the United States were the sources of the convalescent and acute COVID-19 samples. PBMCs, B-cell-depleted T cells, or T cells were the source of the cDNA or gDNA that made up the material.

Libraries were prepared by immunoSEQ multiplex PCR; TCRdb keeps only in-frame clonotypes and omits some of them. This table has fewer than 200,000 clones, around 90% appearing once. Trimming shortened V by 3 bases and J by 1 base, and 7 bases separated the two germline ends. There are 14 residues in the CDR3. Germline CDR1 is MNHNS and CDR2 is SASEGT. Material for sequencing was peripheral blood. The clonotype comes from a man aged 40-55 years with active or convalescent COVID-19. The chain links TRBV6-1 to TRBJ2-1; D call uncertain. The CDR3 sequence is CASSELESYNEQFF. The CDR3 DNA reads TGTGCCAGCAGTGAGCTAGAATCCTACAATGAGCAGTTCTTC.